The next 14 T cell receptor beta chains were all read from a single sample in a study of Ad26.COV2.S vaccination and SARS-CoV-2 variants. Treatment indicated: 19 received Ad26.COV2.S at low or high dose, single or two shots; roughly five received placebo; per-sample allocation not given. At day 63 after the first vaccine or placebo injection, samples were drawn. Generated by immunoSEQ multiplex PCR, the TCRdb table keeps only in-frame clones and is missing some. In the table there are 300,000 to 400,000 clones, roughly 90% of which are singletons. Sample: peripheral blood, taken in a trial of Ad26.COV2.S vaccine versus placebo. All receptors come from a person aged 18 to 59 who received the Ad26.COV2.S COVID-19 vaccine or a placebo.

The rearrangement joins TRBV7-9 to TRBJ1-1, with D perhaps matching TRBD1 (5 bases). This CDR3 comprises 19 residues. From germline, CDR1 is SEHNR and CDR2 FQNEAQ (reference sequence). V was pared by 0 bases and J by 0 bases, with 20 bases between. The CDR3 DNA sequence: TGTGCCAGCAGCTTAGCTACTCTGCAGGGAAAATTCGTGAACACTGAAGCTTTCTTT. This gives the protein CASSLATLQGKFVNTEAFF.

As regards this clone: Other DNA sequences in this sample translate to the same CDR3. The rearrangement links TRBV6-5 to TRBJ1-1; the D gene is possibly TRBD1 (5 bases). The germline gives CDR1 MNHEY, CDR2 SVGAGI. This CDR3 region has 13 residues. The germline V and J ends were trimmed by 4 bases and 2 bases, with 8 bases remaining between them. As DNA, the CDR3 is TGTGCCAGCAGTTTCCAGGGAAACACTGAAGCTTTCTTT. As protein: CASSFQGNTEAFF.

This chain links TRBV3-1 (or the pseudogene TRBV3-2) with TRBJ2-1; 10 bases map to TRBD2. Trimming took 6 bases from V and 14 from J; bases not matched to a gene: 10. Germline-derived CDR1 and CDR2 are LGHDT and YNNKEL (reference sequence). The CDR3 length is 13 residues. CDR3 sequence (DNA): TGTGCCAGCAGGCCTAGCGGGAGCCCTTGGGAGTTCTTC. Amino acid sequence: CASRPSGSPWEFF.

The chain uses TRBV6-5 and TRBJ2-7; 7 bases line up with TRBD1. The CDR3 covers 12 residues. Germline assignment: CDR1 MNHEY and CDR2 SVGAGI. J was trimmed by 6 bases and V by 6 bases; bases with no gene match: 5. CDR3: CASRAPGGEQYF. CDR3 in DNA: TGTGCCAGCAGAGCCCCAGGGGGCGAGCAGTACTTC.

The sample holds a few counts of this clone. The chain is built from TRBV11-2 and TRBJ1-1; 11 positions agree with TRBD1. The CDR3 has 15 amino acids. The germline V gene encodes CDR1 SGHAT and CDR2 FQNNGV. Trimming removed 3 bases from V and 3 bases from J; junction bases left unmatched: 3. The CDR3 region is CASSFWTGGHTEAFF. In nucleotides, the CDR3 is TGTGCCAGCAGCTTTTGGACAGGGGGCCACACTGAAGCTTTCTTT.

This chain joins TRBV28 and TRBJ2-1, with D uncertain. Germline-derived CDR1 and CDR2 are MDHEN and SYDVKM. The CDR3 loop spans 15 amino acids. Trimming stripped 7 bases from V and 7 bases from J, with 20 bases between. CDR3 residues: CASISSGPRRNEQFF. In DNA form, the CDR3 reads TGTGCCAGCATTTCGAGTGGACCCCGCAGGAATGAGCAGTTCTTC.

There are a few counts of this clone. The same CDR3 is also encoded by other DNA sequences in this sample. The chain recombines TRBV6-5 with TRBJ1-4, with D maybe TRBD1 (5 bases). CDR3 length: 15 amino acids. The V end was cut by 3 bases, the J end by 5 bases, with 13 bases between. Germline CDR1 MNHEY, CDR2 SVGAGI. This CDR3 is CASSYSRGTNEKLFF. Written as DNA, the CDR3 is TGTGCCAGCAGTTATTCCCGAGGGACCAATGAAAAACTGTTTTTT.

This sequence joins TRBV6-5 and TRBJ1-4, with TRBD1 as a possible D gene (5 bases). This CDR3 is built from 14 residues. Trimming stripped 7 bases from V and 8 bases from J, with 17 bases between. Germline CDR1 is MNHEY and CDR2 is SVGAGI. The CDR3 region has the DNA TGTGCCAGCACCTCAGGGTTAATAGGAGAAAAACTGTTTTTT. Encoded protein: CASTSGLIGEKLFF.

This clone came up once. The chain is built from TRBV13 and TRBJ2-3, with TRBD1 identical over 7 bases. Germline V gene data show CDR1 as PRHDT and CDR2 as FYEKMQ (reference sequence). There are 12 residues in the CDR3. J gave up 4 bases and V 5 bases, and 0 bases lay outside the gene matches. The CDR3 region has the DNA TGTGCCAGCAGCACAGGGGCAGATACGCAGTATTTT. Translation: CASSTGADTQYF.

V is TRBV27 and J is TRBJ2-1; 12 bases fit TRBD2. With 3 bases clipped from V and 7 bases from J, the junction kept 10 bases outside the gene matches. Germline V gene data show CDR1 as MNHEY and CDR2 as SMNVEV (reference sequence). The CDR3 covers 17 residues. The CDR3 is CASSLRTSGNRGNEQFF. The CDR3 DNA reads TGTGCCAGCAGTTTGAGGACTAGCGGGAACAGGGGGAATGAGCAGTTCTTC.

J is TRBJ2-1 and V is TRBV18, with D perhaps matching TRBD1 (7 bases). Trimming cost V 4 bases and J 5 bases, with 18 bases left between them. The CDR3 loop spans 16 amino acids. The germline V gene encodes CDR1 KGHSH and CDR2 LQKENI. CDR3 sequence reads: CASSLRQGGSNNEQFF. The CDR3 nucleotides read TGTGCCAGCTCACTACGGCAGGGGGGAAGTAACAATGAGCAGTTCTTC. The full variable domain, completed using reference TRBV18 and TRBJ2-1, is NAGVMQNPRHLVRRRGQEARLRCSPMKGHSHVYWYRQLPEEGLKFMVYLQKENIIDESGMPKERFSAEFPKEGPSILRIQQVVRGDSAAYFCASSLRQGGSNNEQFFGPGTRLTVL.

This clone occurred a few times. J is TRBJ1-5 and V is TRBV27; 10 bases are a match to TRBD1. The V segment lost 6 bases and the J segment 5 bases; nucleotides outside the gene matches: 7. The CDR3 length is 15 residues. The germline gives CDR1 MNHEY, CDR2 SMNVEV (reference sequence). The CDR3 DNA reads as TGTGCCAGCAGCCGTGGGACAGGGGTGGATCAGCCCCAGCATTTT. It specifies CASSRGTGVDQPQHF.

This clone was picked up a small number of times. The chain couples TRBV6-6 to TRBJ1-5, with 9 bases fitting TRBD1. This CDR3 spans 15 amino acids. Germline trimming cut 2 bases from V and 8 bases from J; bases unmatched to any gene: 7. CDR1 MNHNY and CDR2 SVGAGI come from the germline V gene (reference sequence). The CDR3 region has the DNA TGTGCCAGCAGTTACGCCGGGACAGGGAGTAAGCCCCAGCATTTT. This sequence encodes CASSYAGTGSKPQHF.

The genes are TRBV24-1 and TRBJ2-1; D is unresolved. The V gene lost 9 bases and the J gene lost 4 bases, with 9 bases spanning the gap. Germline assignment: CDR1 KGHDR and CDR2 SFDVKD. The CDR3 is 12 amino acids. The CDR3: CATQNRYNEQFF. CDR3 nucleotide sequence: TGTGCCACCCAAAACAGATACAATGAGCAGTTCTTC.